This TCR beta chain emerged from a study of blood T cell repertoires in COVID-19. The authors' processing: Estimation of nucleated cell counts relied on the amplification of reference gene primers. Sequencing was performed with immunoSEQ multiplex PCR; in TCRdb, only in-frame clones are kept and a portion is missing. Clone size and the V and J calls come from that table; the DNA yielded D and trimming. Of about 160,000 clones listed, about 80% were seen once; the top ten hold about a fifth. V shed 8 bases, J shed 8 bases, and the junction held 4 bases outside the gene matches. The CDR3 length is 12 residues. Germline-derived CDR1 and CDR2 are ENHRY and SYGVKD.

V and J are TRBV10-3 and TRBJ2-1, with 9 positions matching TRBD2. Material for sequencing was peripheral blood. The source of this sequence is a woman of 80 years or more with acute or convalescent COVID-19. CDR3 bases: TGTGCCATCGGGACTAGCCGGGATGAGCAGTTCTTC. This translates into CAIGTSRDEQFF.